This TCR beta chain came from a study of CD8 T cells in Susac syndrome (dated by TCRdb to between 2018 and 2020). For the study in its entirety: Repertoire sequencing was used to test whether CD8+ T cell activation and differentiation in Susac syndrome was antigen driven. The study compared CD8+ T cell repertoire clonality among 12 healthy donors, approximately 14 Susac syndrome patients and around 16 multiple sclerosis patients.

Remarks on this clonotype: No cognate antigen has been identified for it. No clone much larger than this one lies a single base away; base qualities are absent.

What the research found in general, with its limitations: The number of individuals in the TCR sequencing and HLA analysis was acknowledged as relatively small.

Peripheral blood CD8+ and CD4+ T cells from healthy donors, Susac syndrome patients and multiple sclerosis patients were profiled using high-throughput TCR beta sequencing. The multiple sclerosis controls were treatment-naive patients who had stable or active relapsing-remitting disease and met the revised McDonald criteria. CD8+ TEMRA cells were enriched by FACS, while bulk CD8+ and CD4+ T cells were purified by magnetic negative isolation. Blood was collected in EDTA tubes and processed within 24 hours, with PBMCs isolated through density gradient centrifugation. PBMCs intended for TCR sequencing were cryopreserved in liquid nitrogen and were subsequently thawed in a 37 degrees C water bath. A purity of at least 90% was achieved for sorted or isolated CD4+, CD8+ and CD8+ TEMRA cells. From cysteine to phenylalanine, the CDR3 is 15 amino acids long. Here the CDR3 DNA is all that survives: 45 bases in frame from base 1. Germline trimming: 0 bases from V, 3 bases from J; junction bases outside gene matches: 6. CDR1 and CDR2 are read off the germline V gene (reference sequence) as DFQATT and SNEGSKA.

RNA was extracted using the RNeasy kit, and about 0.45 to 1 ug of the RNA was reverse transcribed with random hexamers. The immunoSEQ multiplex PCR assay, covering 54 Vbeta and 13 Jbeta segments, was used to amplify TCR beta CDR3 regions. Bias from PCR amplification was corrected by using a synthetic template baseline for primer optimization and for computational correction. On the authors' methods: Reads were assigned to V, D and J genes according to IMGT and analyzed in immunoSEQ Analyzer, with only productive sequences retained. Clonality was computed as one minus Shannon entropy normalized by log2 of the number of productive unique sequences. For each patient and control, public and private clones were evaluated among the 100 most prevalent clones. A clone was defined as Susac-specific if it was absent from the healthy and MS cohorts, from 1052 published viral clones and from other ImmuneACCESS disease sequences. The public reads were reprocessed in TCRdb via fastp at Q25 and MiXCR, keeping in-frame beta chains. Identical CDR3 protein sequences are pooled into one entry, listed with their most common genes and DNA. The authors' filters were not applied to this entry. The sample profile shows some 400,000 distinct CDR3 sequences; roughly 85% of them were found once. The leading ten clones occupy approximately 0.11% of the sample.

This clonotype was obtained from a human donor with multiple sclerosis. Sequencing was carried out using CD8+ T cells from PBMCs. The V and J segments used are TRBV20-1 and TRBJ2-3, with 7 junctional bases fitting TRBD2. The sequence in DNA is TGCAGTGCTAGAGAGTGGGGGGGTAGGACAGATACGCAGTATTTT. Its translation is CSAREWGGRTDTQYF.